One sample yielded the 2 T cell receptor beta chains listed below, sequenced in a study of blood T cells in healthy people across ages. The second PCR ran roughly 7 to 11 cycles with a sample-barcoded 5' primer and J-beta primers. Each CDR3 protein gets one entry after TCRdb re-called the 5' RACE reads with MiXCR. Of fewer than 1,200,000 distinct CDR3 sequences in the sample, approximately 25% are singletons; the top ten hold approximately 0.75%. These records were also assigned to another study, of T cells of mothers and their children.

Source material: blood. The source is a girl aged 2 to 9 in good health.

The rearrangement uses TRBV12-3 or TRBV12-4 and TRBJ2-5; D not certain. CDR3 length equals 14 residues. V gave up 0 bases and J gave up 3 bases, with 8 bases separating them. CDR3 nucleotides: TGTGCCAGCAGTTTAGCGCTTGTGGAAGAGACCCAGTACTTC. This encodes CASSLALVEETQYF.

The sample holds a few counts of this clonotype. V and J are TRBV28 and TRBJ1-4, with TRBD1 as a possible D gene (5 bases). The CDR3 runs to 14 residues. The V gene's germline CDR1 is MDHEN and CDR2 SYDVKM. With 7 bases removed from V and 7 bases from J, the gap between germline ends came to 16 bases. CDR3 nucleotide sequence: TGTGCCAGCATCGGTTGGGGCCAGGGTGAAAAACTGTTTTTT. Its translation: CASIGWGQGEKLFF. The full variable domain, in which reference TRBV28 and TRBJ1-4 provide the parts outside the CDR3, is DVKVTQSSRYLVKRTGEKVFLECVQDMDHENMFWYRQDPGLGLRLIYFSYDVKMKEKGDIPEGYSVSREKKERFSLILESASTNQTSMYLCASIGWGQGEKLFFGSGTQLSVL.